Sequencing of this TCR beta chain was carried out in a study of CD8 T cells in ankylosing spondylitis. Study results and caveats: Clones linked to the disease showed a CD8+ phenotype. They occurred at relatively low frequencies in peripheral blood. Typical of ankylosing spondylitis blood, it appeared, was a TCR beta motif of eight highly homologous variants.

A remark on this clonotype: The antigen is unknown.

Researchers built TCR beta libraries using quantitative 5'-RACE with molecular barcodes. TCRdb re-called the 5' RACE reads through MiXCR, storing one row per CDR3 protein. The sample includes around 770,000 distinct CDR3 sequences, 19% seen only once; the top ten take around 19%. This CDR3 has 12 residues. V lost 10 bases and J lost 1, with 7 bases in between. Sequencing was done on a sample of blood, either unsorted or a sorted T cell fraction (not recorded which). The sequence was obtained from a male donor with ankylosing spondylitis. V is TRBV12-3 or TRBV12-4 and J is TRBJ2-2; D gene ambiguous. In nucleotides, the CDR3 is TGTGCCATCTTCGAGAACACCGGGGAGCTGTTTTTT. Protein: CAIFENTGELFF.